Each of the 24 T cell receptor beta chains below was sequenced from the same sample in a study of blood T cell repertoires in COVID-19. Assay used: immunoSEQ multiplex PCR; TCRdb lists only in-frame clones, some missing. The sample gives about 130,000 clones, under 85% of which show up once; 18% is in the top ten. The specimen was PBMCs or T cells enriched from blood (not recorded which). The receptors originated from a man aged 30-40 years who had recovered from COVID-19.

This chain connects TRBV12-3 or TRBV12-4 to TRBJ1-3; D not resolved. Trimming pared 4 bases from V and 4 bases from J, leaving 8 bases between. This CDR3 has 13 amino acids. The DNA of the CDR3 is TGTGCCAGCAGTTACTCGGTCGGAAACACCATATATTTT. It is translated as CASSYSVGNTIYF.

V usage is TRBV27 and J usage is TRBJ1-1, with a weak D call TRBD1 (5 bases). Germline loops: CDR1 MNHEY, CDR2 SMNVEV (reference sequence). V was pared by 5 bases and J by 2 bases, with 15 bases between. The CDR3 runs to 15 residues. The CDR3 DNA reads TGTGCCAGCAGTAGTAGACAGTTCCATAACACTGAAGCTTTCTTT. It is translated as CASSSRQFHNTEAFF.

The V gene is TRBV29-1, the J gene TRBJ2-7; 9 nucleotides line up with TRBD2. CDR1 and CDR2 from the germline V gene are SQVTM and ANQGSEA. This CDR3 region has 14 residues. The trim removed 4 bases at V and 2 bases at J, leaving 6 bases unmatched. In nucleotides, the CDR3 is TGCAGCGTTGGACGTCTAGCGGGAACCTACGAGCAGTACTTC. This encodes CSVGRLAGTYEQYF.

The chain couples TRBV7-9 to TRBJ1-2, with 7 bases aligning to TRBD1. V lost 4 bases, J lost 5 bases, and 10 bases stayed unmatched. Germline loops: CDR1 SEHNR, CDR2 FQNEAQ (reference sequence). This CDR3 contains 15 residues. Here the CDR3 DNA reads TGTGCCAGCAGCTCCGAGACAGGGATGTGGTATGGCTACACCTTC. Translation: CASSSETGMWYGYTF.

The V gene is TRBV7-9, the J gene TRBJ1-1; D is undetermined. The CDR3 has 12 amino acids. Trimming cost V 1 base and J 6 bases, with 6 bases left between them. Germline V gene lookup returns CDR1 SEHNR and CDR2 FQNEAQ (reference sequence). DNA for the CDR3: TGTGCCAGCAGCTTAGTGAGGGCTGAAGCTTTCTTT. Its protein is CASSLVRAEAFF. Filled out from reference TRBV7-9 and TRBJ1-1, the complete variable domain reads DTGVSQNPRHKITKRGQNVTFRCDPISEHNRLYWYRQTLGQGPEFLTYFQNEAQLEKSRLLSDRFSAERPKGSFSTLEIQRTEQGDSAMYLCASSLVRAEAFFGQGTRLTVV.

The gene calls are TRBV23-1 and TRBJ2-7, with a weak D call TRBD1 (5 bases). TRBV23-1 is placed among ORFs of uncertain function. The CDR3 runs to 21 residues. Trimming took off 2 bases at V and 5 bases at J, with 34 bases between the two ends. The CDR3 here is CASSQATPEVGLGATGNEQYV. Written as DNA, the CDR3 is TGCGCCAGCAGTCAAGCGACCCCTGAGGTGGGGCTTGGGGCCACGGGCAACGAGCAGTACGTC.

This clone came up a few times. The chain links TRBV5-6 to TRBJ1-1, with D possibly TRBD1 on 6 matching bases. V was pared by 1 base and J by 7 bases, with 11 bases between. Germline V CDR1 and CDR2: SGHDT, YYEEEE. The CDR3 consists of 13 residues. The CDR3 DNA sequence: TGTGCCAGCAGCTTGTCAGGGGTAGTTGAAGCTTTCTTT. The encoded protein is CASSLSGVVEAFF. The whole variable domain, remainder taken from reference TRBV5-6 and TRBJ1-1, is DAGVTQSPTHLIKTRGQQVTLRCSPKSGHDTVSWYQQALGQGPQFIFQYYEEEERQRGNFPDRFSGHQFPNYSSELNVNALLLGDSALYLCASSLSGVVEAFFGQGTRLTVV.

This chain uses TRBV12-3 or TRBV12-4 with TRBJ2-7; D gene unclear. The CDR3 is 11 residues long. Between the trimmed V and J ends, which lost 3 bases and 2 bases, there was a span of 2 bases. This CDR3 reads CASSFAYEQYF. CDR3 coding DNA: TGTGCCAGCAGTTTCGCCTACGAGCAGTACTTC.

The chain employs TRBV30 and TRBJ1-1, with 7 bases identical to TRBD1. V lost 0 bases, J lost 4 bases, and 5 bases stayed unmatched. CDR3 size: 14 residues. CDR1 and CDR2 from the germline V gene are GTSNPN and SVGIG (reference sequence). The chain's CDR3 is CAWSVWAGGTEAFF. The DNA for the CDR3 is TGTGCCTGGAGTGTATGGGCAGGGGGCACTGAAGCTTTCTTT.

This chain joins TRBV11-1 and TRBJ2-3; TRBD2 matches at 7 bases. The germline gives CDR1 SGHAT, CDR2 FQDESV (reference sequence). J gave up 0 bases and V 2 bases, and 5 bases lay outside the gene matches. The CDR3 is made up of 16 amino acids. The CDR3 bases are TGTGCCAGCAGCTTACTGGAGGGAGGGAGCACAGATACGCAGTATTTT. It translates to CASSLLEGGSTDTQYF.

This sequence joins TRBV28 and TRBJ2-3, with a possible D match to TRBD1 (6 bases). With 8 bases removed from V and 0 bases from J, the gap between germline ends came to 6 bases. The CDR3 totals 12 residues. In germline, CDR1 is MDHEN, CDR2 SYDVKM. The CDR3 region is CASGGSTDTQYF. For the CDR3, the DNA is TGTGCCAGCGGGGGCAGCACAGATACGCAGTATTTT.

With regard to this clone: Other nucleotide sequences in the sample specify the same CDR3. The rearrangement uses TRBV12-3 or TRBV12-4 and TRBJ1-2; 7 nucleotides match TRBD1. J was trimmed by 4 bases and V by 3 bases; bases with no gene match: 2. CDR3 length equals 13 residues. The CDR3 region is CASSLGQSYGYTF. CDR3 in DNA: TGTGCCAGCAGTTTGGGACAGTCCTATGGCTACACCTTC.

The count of this clone is one. The chain employs TRBV11-3 and TRBJ1-1; possibly TRBD1 for D (5 bases). Germline V gene sequence: CDR1 SGHNT, CDR2 YENEEA. The CDR3 runs 13 residues. V lost 5 bases and J lost 3, with 10 bases in between. The DNA of the CDR3 is TGTGCCAGCAGCCCGGACACCCACACTGAAGCTTTCTTT. Encoded protein: CASSPDTHTEAFF. The entire variable domain, with the rest obtained from reference TRBV11-3 and TRBJ1-1, is as follows: EAGVVQSPRYKIIEKKQPVAFWCNPISGHNTLYWYLQNLGQGPELLIRYENEEAVDDSQLPKDRFSAERLKGVDSTLKIQPAELGDSAVYLCASSPDTHTEAFFGQGTRLTVV.

The chain uses TRBV27 and TRBJ1-2; 11 nucleotides match TRBD1. J gave up 4 bases and V 3 bases, and 7 bases lay outside the gene matches. The CDR3 length is 16 residues. CDR1 is MNHEY, CDR2 SMNVEV, per germline (reference sequence). DNA of the CDR3: TGTGCCAGCAGTTTGCGGGGACAGGGGGGGGGCTATGGCTACACCTTC. Translating gives CASSLRGQGGGYGYTF.

The sample holds one count of this clone. The chain has TRBV5-1 and TRBJ2-3; D may be TRBD2 (5 bases). CDR3 length: 14 amino acids. Deletions cut 6 bases from V and 6 bases from J, with 17 bases between. Germline V lookup: CDR1 SGHRS, CDR2 YFSETQ. CDR3 residues: CASTIYLGADTQYF. CDR3 DNA sequence: TGCGCCAGCACTATTTACCTGGGAGCCGATACGCAGTATTTT.

J is TRBJ1-5 and V is TRBV10-3; possibly TRBD1 for D (5 bases). The CDR3 length is 13 residues. CDR1 is ENHRY and CDR2 is SYGVKD in the germline V gene. Trimming removed 7 bases from V and 4 bases from J, with 11 bases in between. DNA for the CDR3: TGTGCCATCACCCCGACAGAAAATCAGCCCCAGCATTTT. Amino acid sequence: CAITPTENQPQHF.

The chain is built from TRBV4-1 and TRBJ1-2; 8 nucleotides align to TRBD1. The CDR3 contains 12 residues. The V gene end was trimmed by 5 bases and the J gene end by 9 bases; junction bases not matched to a gene: 5. Per the germline V gene, CDR1 is MGHRA and CDR2 is YSYEKL. The chain's CDR3 is CASSKTGASYTF. Written as DNA, the CDR3 is TGCGCCAGCAGCAAGACAGGGGCTAGCTACACCTTC.

This chain connects TRBV19 to TRBJ1-2, with TRBD1 matching over 8 bases. The ends lost 3 bases at V and 7 bases at J; junction bases unmatched: 4. CDR1 is LNHDA and CDR2 is SQIVND in the germline V gene (reference sequence). This CDR3 contains 13 residues. The CDR3, as DNA: TGTGCCAGTAGTATCGACAGGGGCTCTGGCTACACCTTC. Amino acid sequence: CASSIDRGSGYTF.

The chain joins TRBV7-6 to TRBJ2-3; D ambiguous. Trimming cost V 4 bases and J 2 bases, with 13 bases left between them. Germline V CDR1 and CDR2: SGHVS, FNYEAQ. The CDR3 totals 15 residues. The CDR3 nucleotides are TGTGCCAGCAGCTATACCGGGTCTGACACAGATACGCAGTATTTT. It specifies CASSYTGSDTDTQYF.

With regard to this clone: The sample holds other DNA sequences that translate to the same CDR3. The chain combines TRBV5-1 with TRBJ1-1, with 8 bases lining up with TRBD1. Unmatched junction bases numbered 1, after V lost 0 bases and J lost 0 bases. The CDR3 sequence is 15 residues long. Germline V gene lookup returns CDR1 SGHRS and CDR2 YFSETQ. CDR3 sequence: CASSLDRGMNTEAFF. The CDR3 region has the DNA TGCGCCAGCAGCTTGGACAGGGGGATGAACACTGAAGCTTTCTTT.

This rearrangement joins TRBV7-2 to TRBJ2-3; 7 bases line up with TRBD2. This CDR3 is built from 14 residues. After removal of 5 bases from V and 4 bases from J, the junction contained 6 bases not matched to a gene. Per germline, CDR1 SGHTA and CDR2 FQGNSA. The CDR3 DNA follows: TGTGCCAGCAGCCCCGGACTAGTCGCAGATACGCAGTATTTT. Translating gives CASSPGLVADTQYF. The full variable domain, completed using reference TRBV7-2 and TRBJ2-3, is GAGVSQSPSNKVTEKGKDVELRCDPISGHTALYWYRQSLGQGLEFLIYFQGNSAPDKSGLPSDRFSAERTGGSVSTLTIQRTQQEDSAVYLCASSPGLVADTQYFGPGTRLTVL.

The CDR3 protein is CASTRQLRGENTGELFF. CDR3 nucleotides: TGTGCCAGCACCAGGCAGCTCCGCGGGGAAAACACCGGGGAGCTGTTTTTT. The J gene is TRBJ2-2, the V gene TRBV3-1 (or the pseudogene TRBV3-2); perhaps TRBD2 as D (6 bases). The ends were cut back, 7 bases at V and 2 bases at J, with 20 bases in the middle. The germline CDR1 and CDR2 sequences are LGHDT and YNNKEL (reference sequence). The CDR3 extends over 17 amino acids.

This sequence joins TRBV5-6 and TRBJ1-1, with 10 bases matching TRBD1. Germline CDR1 is SGHDT and CDR2 is YYEEEE. The CDR3 has 14 amino acids. V shed 4 bases, J shed 5 bases, and the junction held 5 bases outside the gene matches. The CDR3 is CASSRDRGGTEAFF. The DNA of the CDR3 is TGTGCCAGCAGCAGGGACAGGGGTGGGACTGAAGCTTTCTTT.

The V call is TRBV5-4, the J call TRBJ2-1; 11 bases align to TRBD2. Per germline, CDR1 SGHNT and CDR2 YYREEE (reference sequence). The CDR3 spans 14 residues. V gave up 4 bases and J gave up 7 bases; unmatched junction bases: 4. CDR3 protein: CASSPGTSGNEQFF. The CDR3 nucleotides read TGTGCCAGCAGCCCAGGGACTAGCGGAAATGAGCAGTTCTTC.